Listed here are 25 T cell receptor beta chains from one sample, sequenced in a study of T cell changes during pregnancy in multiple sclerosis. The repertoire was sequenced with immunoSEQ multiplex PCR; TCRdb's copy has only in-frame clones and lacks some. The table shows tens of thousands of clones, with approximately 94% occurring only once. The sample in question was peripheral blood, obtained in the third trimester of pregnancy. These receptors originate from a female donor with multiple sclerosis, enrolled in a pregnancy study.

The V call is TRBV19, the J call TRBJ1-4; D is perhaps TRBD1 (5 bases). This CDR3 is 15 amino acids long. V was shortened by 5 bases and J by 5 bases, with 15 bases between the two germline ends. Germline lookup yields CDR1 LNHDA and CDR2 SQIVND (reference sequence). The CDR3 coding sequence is TGTGCCAGTAGTGGCAGGAGACAGCCGAATGAAAAACTGTTTTTT. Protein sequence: CASSGRRQPNEKLFF. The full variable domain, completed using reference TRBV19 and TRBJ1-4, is DGGITQSPKYLFRKEGQNVTLSCEQNLNHDAMYWYRQDPGQGLRLIYYSQIVNDFQKGDIAEGYSVSREKKESFPLTVTSAQKNPTAFYLCASSGRRQPNEKLFFGSGTQLSVL.

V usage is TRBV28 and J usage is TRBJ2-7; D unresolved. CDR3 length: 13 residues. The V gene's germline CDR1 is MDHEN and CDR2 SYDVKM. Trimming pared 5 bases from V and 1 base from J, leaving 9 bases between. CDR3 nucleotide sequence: TGTGCCAGCAGTATCACTACATCCTACGAGCAGTACTTC. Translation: CASSITTSYEQYF.

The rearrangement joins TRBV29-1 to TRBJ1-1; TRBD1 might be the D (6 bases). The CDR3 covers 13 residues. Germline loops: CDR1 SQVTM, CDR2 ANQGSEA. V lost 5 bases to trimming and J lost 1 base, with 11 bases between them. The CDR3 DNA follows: TGCAGCGTTAAGGGGGGGCCGAACACTGAAGCTTTCTTT. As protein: CSVKGGPNTEAFF.

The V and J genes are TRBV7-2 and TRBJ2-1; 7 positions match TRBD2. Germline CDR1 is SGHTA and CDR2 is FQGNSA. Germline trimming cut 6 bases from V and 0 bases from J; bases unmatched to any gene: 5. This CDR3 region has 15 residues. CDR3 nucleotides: TGTGCCAGCAGTCGCGGGAGAAGCTCCTACAATGAGCAGTTCTTC. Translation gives CASSRGRSSYNEQFF.

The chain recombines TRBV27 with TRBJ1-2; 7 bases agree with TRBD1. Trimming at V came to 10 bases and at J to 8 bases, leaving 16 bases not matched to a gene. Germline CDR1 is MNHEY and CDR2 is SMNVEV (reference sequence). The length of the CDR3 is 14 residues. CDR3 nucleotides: TGTGCCACTACCCGGGACAGAACGCATGGCGGCTACACCTTC. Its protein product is CATTRDRTHGGYTF.

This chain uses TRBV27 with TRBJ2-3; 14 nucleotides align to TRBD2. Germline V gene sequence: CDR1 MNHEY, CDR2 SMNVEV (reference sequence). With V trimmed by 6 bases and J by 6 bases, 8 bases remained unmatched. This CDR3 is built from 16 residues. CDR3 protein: CASRSGTSGRVDTQYF. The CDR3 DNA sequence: TGTGCCAGCAGGTCTGGGACTAGCGGGAGAGTTGATACGCAGTATTTT.

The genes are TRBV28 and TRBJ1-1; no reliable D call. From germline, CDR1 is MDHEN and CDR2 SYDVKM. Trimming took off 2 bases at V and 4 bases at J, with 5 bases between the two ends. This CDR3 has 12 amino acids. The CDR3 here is CASSLRSTEAFF. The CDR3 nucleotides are TGTGCCAGCAGTTTACGTAGCACTGAAGCTTTCTTT. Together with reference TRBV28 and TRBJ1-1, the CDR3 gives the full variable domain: DVKVTQSSRYLVKRTGEKVFLECVQDMDHENMFWYRQDPGLGLRLIYFSYDVKMKEKGDIPEGYSVSREKKERFSLILESASTNQTSMYLCASSLRSTEAFFGQGTRLTVV.

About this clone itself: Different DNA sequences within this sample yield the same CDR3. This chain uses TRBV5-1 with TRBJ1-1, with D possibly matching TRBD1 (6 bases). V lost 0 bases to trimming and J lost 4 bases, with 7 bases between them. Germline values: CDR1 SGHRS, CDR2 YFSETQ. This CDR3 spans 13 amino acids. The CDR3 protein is CASSLGGGTEAFF. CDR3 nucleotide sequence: TGCGCCAGCAGCTTGGGAGGGGGCACTGAAGCTTTCTTT.

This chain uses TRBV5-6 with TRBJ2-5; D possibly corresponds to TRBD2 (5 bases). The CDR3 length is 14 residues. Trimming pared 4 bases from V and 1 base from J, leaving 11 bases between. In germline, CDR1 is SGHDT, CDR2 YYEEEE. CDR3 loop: CASSPGWGQETQYF. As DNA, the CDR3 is TGTGCCAGCAGCCCGGGATGGGGCCAAGAGACCCAGTACTTC. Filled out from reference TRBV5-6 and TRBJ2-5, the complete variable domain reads DAGVTQSPTHLIKTRGQQVTLRCSPKSGHDTVSWYQQALGQGPQFIFQYYEEEERQRGNFPDRFSGHQFPNYSSELNVNALLLGDSALYLCASSPGWGQETQYFGPGTRLLVL.

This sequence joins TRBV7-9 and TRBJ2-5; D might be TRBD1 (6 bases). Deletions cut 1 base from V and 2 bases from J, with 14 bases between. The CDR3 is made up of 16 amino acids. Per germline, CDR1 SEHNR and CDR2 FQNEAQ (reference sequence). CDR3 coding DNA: TGTGCCAGCAGCTTAGGTGGCGACAGGAAACAAGAGACCCAGTACTTC. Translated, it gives CASSLGGDRKQETQYF. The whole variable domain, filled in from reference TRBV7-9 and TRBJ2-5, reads DTGVSQNPRHKITKRGQNVTFRCDPISEHNRLYWYRQTLGQGPEFLTYFQNEAQLEKSRLLSDRFSAERPKGSFSTLEIQRTEQGDSAMYLCASSLGGDRKQETQYFGPGTRLLVL.

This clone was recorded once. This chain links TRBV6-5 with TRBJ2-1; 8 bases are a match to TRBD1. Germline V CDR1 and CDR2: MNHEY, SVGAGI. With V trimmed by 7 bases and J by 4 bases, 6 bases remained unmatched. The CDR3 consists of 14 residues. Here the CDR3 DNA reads TGTGCCAGCAAAAGGGACAGGTCGTACAATGAGCAGTTCTTC. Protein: CASKRDRSYNEQFF.

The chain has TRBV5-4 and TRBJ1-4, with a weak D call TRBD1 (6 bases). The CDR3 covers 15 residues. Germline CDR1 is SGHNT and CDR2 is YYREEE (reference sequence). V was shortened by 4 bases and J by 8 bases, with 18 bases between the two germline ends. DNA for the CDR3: TGTGCCAGCAGCCGTACCCCGACAGGTGCCGAAAAACTGTTTTTT. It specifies CASSRTPTGAEKLFF.

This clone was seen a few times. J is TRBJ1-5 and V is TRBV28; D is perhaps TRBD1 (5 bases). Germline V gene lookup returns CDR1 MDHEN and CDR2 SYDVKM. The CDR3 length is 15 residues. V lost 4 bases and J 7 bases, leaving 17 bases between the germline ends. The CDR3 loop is CASSSPPGHIQPQHF. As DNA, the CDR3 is TGTGCCAGCAGTTCCCCTCCCGGACATATCCAGCCCCAGCATTTT.

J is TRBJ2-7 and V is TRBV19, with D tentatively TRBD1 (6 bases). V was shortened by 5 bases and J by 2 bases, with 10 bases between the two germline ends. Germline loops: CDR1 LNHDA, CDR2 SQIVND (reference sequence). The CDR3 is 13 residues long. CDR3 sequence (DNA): TGTGCCAGTAGTTACAAGGGGGCCTACGAGCAGTACTTC. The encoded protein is CASSYKGAYEQYF.

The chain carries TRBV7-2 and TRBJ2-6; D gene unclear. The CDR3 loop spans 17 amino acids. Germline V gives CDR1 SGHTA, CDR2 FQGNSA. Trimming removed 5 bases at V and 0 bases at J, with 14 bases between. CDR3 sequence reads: CASSLSVSSSGANVLTF. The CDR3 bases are TGTGCCAGCAGCCTTTCGGTATCGAGCTCTGGGGCCAACGTCCTGACTTTC.

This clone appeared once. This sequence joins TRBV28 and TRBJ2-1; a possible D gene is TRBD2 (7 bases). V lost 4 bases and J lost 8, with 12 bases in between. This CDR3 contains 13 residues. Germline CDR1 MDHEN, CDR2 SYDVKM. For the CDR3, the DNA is TGTGCCAGCAGTTATCAGGGGAGGGATGAGCAGTTCTTC. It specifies CASSYQGRDEQFF.

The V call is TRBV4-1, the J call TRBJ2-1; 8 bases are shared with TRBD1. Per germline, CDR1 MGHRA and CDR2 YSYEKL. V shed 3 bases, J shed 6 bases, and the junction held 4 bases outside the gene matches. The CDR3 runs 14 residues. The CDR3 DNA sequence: TGCGCCAGCAGCCACACGACAGGGGTCAATGAGCAGTTCTTC. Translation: CASSHTTGVNEQFF.

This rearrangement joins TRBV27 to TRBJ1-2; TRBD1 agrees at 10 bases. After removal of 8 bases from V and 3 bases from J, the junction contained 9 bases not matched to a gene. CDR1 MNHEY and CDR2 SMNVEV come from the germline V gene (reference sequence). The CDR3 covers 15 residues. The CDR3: CASATGGKWDYGYTF. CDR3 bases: TGTGCCAGCGCGACAGGGGGCAAATGGGACTATGGCTACACCTTC.

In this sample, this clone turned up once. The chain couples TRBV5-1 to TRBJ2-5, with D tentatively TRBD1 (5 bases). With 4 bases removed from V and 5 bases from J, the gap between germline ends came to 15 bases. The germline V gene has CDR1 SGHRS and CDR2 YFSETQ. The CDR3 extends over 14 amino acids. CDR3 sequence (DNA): TGCGCCAGCAGCAAGCAAGGGGCATGGGAGACCCAGTACTTC. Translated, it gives CASSKQGAWETQYF.

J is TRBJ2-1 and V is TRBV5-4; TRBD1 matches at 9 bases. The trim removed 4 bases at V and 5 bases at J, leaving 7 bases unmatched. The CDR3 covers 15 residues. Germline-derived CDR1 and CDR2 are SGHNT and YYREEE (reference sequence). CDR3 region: CASSPRDRVNNEQFF. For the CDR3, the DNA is TGTGCCAGCAGCCCCCGGGACAGGGTCAACAATGAGCAGTTCTTC.

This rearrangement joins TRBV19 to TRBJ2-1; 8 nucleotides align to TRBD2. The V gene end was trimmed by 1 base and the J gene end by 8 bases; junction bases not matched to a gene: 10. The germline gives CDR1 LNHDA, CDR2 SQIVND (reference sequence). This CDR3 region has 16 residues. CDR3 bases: TGTGCCAGTAGTATAGGTAGGCTAGCGGGTAGGGATGAGCAGTTCTTC. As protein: CASSIGRLAGRDEQFF. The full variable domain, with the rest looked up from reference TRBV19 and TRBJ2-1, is DGGITQSPKYLFRKEGQNVTLSCEQNLNHDAMYWYRQDPGQGLRLIYYSQIVNDFQKGDIAEGYSVSREKKESFPLTVTSAQKNPTAFYLCASSIGRLAGRDEQFFGPGTRLTVL.

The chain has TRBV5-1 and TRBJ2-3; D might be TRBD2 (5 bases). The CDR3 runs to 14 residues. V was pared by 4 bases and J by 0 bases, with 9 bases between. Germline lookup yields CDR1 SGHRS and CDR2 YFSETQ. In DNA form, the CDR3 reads TGCGCCAGCAGCCTTAGCGCTAGCACAGATACGCAGTATTTT. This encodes CASSLSASTDTQYF.

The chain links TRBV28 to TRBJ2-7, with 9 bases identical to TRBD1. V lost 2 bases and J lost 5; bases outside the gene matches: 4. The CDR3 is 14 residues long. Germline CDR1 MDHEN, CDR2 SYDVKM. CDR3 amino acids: CASSLRDRDHEQYF. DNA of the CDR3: TGTGCCAGCAGTTTAAGGGACAGGGACCACGAGCAGTACTTC.

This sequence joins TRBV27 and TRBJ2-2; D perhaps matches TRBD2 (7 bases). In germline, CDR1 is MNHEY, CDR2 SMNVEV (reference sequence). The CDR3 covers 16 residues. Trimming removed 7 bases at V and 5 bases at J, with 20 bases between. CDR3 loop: CASTYFRGANTGELFF. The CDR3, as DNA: TGTGCCAGCACCTACTTTCGGGGGGCTAATACCGGGGAGCTGTTTTTT.

This CDR3 reads CASSSPTGIRTNEQFF. CDR3 DNA: TGTGCCAGCAGTTCCCCGACAGGGATAAGGACGAATGAGCAGTTCTTC. V is TRBV28 and J is TRBJ2-1; 7 bases are a match to TRBD1. This CDR3 is built from 16 residues. The V gene's germline CDR1 is MDHEN and CDR2 SYDVKM. With V trimmed by 4 bases and J by 7 bases, 13 bases remained unmatched. Variable domain in full (rest from reference TRBV28 and TRBJ2-1): DVKVTQSSRYLVKRTGEKVFLECVQDMDHENMFWYRQDPGLGLRLIYFSYDVKMKEKGDIPEGYSVSREKKERFSLILESASTNQTSMYLCASSSPTGIRTNEQFFGPGTRLTVL.